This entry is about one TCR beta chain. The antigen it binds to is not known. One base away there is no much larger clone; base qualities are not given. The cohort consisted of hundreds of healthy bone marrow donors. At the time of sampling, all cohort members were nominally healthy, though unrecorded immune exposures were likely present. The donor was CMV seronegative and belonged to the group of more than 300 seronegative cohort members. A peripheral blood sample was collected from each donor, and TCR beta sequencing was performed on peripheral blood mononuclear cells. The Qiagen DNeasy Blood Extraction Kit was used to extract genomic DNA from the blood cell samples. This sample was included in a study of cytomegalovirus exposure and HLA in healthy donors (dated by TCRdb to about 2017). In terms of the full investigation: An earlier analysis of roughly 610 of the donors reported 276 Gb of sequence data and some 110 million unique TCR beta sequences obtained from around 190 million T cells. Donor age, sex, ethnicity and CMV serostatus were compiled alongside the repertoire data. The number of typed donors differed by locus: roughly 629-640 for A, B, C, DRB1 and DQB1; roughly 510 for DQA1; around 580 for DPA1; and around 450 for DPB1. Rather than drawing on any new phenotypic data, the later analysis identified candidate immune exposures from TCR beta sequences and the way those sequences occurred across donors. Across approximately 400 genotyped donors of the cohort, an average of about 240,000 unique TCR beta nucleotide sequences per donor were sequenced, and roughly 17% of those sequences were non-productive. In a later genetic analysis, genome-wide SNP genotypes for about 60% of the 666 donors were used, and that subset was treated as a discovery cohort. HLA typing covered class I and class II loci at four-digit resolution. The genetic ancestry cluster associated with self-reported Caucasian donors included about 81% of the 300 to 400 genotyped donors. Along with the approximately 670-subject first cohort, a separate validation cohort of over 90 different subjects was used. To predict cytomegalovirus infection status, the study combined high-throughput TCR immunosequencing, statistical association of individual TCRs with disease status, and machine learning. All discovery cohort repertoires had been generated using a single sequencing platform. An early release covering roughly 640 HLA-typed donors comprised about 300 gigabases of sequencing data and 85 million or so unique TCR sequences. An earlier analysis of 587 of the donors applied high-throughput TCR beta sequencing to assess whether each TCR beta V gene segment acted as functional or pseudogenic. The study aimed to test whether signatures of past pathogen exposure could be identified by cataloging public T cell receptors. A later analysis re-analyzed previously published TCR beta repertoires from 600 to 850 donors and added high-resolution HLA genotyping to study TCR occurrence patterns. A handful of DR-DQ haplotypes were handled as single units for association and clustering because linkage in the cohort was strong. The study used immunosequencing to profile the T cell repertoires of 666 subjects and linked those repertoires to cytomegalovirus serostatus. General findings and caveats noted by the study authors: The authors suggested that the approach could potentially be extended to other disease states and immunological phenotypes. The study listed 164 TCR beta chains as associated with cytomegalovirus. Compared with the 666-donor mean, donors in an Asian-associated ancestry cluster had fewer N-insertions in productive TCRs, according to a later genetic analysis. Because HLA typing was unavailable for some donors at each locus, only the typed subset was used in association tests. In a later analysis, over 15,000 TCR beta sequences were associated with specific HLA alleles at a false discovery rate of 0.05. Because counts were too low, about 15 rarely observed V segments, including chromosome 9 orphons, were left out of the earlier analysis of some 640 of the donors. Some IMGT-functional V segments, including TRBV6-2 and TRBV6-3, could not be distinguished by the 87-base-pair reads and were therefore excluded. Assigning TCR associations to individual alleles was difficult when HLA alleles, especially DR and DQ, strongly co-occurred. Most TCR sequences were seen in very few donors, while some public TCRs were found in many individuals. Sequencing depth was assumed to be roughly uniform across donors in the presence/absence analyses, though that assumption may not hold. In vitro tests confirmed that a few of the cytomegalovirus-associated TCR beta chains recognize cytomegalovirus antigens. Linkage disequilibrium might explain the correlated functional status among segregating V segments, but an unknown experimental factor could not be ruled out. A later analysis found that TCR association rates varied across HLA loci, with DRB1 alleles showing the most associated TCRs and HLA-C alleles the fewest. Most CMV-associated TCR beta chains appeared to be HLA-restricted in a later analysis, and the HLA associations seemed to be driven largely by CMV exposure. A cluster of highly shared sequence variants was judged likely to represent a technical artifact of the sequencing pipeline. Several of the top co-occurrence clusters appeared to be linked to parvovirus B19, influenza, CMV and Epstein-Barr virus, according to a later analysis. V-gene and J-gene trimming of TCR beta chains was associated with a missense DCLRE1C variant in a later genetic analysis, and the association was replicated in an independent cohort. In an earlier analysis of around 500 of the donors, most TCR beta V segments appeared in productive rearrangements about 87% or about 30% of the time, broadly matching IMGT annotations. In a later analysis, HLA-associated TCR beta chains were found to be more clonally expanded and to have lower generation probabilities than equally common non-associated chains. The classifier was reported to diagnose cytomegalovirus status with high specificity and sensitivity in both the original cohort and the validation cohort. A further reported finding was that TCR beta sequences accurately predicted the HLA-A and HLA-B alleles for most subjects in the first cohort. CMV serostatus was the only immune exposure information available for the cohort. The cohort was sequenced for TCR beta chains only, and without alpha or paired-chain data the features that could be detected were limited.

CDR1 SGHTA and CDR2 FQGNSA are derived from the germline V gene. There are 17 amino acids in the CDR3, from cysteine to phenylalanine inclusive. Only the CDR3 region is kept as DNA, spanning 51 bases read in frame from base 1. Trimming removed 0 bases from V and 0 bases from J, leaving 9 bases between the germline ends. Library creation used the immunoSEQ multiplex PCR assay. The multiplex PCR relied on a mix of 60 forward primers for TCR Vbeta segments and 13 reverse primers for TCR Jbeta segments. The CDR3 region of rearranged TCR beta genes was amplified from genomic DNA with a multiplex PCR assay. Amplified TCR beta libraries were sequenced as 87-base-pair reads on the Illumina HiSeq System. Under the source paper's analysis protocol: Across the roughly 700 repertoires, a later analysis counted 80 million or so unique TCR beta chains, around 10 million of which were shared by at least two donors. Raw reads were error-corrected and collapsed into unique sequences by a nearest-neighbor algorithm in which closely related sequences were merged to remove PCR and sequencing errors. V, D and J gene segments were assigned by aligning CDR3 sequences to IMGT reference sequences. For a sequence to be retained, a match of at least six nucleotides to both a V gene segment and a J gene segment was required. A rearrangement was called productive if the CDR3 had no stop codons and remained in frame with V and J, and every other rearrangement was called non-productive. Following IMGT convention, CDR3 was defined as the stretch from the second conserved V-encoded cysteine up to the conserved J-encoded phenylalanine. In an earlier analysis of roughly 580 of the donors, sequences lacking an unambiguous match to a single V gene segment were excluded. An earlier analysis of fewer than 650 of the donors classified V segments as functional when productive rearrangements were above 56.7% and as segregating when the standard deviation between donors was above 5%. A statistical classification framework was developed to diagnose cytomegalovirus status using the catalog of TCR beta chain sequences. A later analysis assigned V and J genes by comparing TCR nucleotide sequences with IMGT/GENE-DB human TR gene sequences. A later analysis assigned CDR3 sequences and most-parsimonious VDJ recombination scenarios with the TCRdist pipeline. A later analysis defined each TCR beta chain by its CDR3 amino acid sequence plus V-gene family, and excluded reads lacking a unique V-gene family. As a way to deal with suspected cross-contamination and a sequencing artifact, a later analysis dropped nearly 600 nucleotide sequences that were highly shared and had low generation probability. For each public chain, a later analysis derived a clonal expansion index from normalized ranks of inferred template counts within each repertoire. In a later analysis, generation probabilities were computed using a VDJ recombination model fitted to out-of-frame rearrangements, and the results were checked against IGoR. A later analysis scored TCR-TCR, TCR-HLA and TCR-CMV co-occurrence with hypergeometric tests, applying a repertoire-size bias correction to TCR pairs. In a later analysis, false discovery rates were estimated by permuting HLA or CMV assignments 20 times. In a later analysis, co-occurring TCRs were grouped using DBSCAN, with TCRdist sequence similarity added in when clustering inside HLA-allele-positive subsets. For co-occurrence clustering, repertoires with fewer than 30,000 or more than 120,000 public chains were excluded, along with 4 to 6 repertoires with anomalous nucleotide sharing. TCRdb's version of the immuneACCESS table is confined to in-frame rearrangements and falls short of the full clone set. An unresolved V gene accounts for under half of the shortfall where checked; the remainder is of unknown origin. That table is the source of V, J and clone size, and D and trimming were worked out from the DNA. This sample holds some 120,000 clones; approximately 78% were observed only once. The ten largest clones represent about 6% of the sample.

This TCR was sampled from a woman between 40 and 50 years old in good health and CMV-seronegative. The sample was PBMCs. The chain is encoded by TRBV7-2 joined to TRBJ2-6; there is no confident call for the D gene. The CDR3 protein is CASSLAVRSSGANVLTF. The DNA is TGTGCCAGCAGCTTAGCTGTGCGTTCCTCTGGGGCCAACGTCCTGACTTTC.